This TCR beta chain was documented in a study of blood T cell repertoires in COVID-19. Across the study: Samples representing acute and convalescent COVID-19 were sourced from the United States, Italy and Spain. T cells, B-cell-depleted T cells, or PBMCs provided the cDNA or gDNA that served as material.

In the authors' methods: Cell counts per sample came from amplifying reference gene primers. TCRdb keeps only in-frame clones here, not all; method: immunoSEQ multiplex PCR. The V and J calls and clone size were taken over from that table, and D and trimming were inferred from the DNA. The repertoire holds 110,000 or so clones, with about 83% as singletons. The sequence was collected from a man in his sixties with acute or convalescent COVID-19. Sequenced material: peripheral blood.

CDR3 residues: CASSLKQLYGYTF. As DNA, the CDR3 is TGTGCCAGCAGTTTAAAACAGCTCTATGGCTACACCTTC. The chain uses TRBV28 and TRBJ1-2; D unclear. Germline V gives CDR1 MDHEN, CDR2 SYDVKM. The CDR3 runs 13 residues. V was trimmed by 2 bases and J by 4 bases, leaving 8 bases between them.